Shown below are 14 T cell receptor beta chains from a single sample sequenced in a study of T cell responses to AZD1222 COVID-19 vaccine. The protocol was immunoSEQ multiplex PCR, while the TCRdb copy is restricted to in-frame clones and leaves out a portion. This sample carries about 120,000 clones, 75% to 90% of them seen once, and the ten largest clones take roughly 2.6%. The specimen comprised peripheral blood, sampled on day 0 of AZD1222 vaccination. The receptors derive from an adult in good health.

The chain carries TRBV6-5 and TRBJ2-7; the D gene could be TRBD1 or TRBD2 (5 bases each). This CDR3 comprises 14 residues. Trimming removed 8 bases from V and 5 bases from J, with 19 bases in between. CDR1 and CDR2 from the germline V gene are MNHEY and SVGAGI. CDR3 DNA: TGTGCCAGCGGGTGGCCGGGGCGTCCGCACGAGCAGTACTTC. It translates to CASGWPGRPHEQYF.

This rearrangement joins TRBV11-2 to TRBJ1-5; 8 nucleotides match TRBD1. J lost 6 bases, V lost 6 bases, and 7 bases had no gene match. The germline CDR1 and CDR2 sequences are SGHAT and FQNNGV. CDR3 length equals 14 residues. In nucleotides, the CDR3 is TGTGCCAGCAGTTGGCAGGGGGCGAGTCAGCCCCAGCATTTT. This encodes CASSWQGASQPQHF. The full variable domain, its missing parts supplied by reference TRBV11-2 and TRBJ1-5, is EAGVAQSPRYKIIEKRQSVAFWCNPISGHATLYWYQQILGQGPKLLIQFQNNGVVDDSQLPKDRFSAERLKGVDSTLKIQPAKLEDSAVYLCASSWQGASQPQHFGDGTRLSIL.

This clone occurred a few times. CDR3 in amino acids: CASSQAGTGPEDTQYF. The CDR3 nucleotides read TGTGCCAGCAGCCAAGCGGGGACAGGGCCCGAAGATACGCAGTATTTT. The chain employs TRBV4-2 and TRBJ2-3; the match to TRBD1 covers 9 bases. Germline loops: CDR1 LGHNA, CDR2 YNFKEQ. The CDR3 sequence is 16 residues long. V lost 1 base to trimming and J lost 5 bases; unmatched junction nucleotides: 7.

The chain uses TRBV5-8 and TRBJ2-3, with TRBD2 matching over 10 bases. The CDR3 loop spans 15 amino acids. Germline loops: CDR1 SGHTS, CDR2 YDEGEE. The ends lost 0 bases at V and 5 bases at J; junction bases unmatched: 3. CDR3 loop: CASSLGASGRDTQYF. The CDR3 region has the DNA TGTGCCAGCAGCTTGGGGGCTAGCGGGAGAGATACGCAGTATTTT.

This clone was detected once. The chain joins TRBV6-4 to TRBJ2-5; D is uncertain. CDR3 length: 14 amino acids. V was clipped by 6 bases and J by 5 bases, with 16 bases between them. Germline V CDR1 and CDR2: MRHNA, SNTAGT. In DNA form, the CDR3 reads TGTGCCAGCAGCCCCCAAAGGACGGAGGAGACCCAGTACTTC. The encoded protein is CASSPQRTEETQYF.

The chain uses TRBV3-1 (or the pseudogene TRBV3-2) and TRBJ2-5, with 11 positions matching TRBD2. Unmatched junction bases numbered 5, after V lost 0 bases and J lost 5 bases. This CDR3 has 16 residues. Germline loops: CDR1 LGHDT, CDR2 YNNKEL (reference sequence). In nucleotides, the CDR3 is TGTGCCAGCAGCCAAGACACTAGCGGGAGCTTGGAGACCCAGTACTTC. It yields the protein CASSQDTSGSLETQYF.

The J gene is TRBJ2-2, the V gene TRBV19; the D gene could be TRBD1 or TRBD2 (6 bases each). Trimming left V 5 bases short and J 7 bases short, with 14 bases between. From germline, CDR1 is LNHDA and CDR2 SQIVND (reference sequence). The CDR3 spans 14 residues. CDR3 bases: TGTGCCAGTAGTTCGGCAGGGGAGGACGGGGAGCTGTTTTTT. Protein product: CASSSAGEDGELFF.

CDR3 DNA sequence: TGCGCCAGCAGCTTGGCGGGCGGAGGGATCACTGAAGCTTTCTTT. It yields the protein CASSLAGGGITEAFF. V usage is TRBV5-1 and J usage is TRBJ1-1; no clear D. This CDR3 region has 15 residues. The germline V gene encodes CDR1 SGHRS and CDR2 YFSETQ. Trimming shortened V by 0 bases and J by 4 bases, and 13 bases separated the two germline ends.

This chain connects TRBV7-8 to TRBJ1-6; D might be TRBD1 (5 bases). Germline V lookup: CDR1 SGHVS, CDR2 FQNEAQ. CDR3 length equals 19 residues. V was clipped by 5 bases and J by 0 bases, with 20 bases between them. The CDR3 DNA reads TGTGCCAGCAGCCCTATTTTATCTGGGGGTAGCTCCTATAATTCACCCCTCCACTTT. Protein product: CASSPILSGGSSYNSPLHF.

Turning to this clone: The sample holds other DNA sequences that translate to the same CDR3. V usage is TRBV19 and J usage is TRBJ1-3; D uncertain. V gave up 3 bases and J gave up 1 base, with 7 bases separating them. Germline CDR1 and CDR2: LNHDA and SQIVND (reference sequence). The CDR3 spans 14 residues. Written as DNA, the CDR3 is TGTGCCAGTAGTATCACGGGGTCTGGAAACACCATATATTTT. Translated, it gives CASSITGSGNTIYF.

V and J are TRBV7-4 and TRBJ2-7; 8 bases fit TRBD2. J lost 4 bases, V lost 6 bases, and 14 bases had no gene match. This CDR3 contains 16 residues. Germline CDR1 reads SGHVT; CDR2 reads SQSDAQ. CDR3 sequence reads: CASRQALGTSPYEQYF. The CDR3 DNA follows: TGTGCCAGCAGACAGGCGCTCGGGACTAGTCCTTACGAGCAGTACTTC.

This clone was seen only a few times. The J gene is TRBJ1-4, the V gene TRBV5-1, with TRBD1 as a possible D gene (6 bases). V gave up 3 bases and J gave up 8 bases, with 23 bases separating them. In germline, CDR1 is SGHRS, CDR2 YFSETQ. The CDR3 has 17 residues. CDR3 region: CASSSTGKGEIFEKLFF. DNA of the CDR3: TGCGCCAGCAGCTCCACAGGGAAGGGGGAAATCTTCGAAAAACTGTTTTTT. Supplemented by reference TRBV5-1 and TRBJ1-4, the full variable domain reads KAGVTQTPRYLIKTRGQQVTLSCSPISGHRSVSWYQQTPGQGLQFLFEYFSETQRNKGNFPGRFSGRQFSNSRSEMNVSTLELGDSALYLCASSSTGKGEIFEKLFFGSGTQLSVL.

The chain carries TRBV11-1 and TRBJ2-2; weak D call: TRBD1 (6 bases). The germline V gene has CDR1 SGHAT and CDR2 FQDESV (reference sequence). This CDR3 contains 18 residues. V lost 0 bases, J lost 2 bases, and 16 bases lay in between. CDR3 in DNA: TGTGCCAGCAGCTTAGCGGGACACCCTATTCCCAACACCGGGGAGCTGTTTTTT. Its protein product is CASSLAGHPIPNTGELFF. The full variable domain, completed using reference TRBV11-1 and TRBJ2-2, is EAEVAQSPRYKITEKSQAVAFWCDPISGHATLYWYRQILGQGPELLVQFQDESVVDDSQLPKDRFSAERLKGVDSTLKIQPAELGDSAMYLCASSLAGHPIPNTGELFFGEGSRLTVL.

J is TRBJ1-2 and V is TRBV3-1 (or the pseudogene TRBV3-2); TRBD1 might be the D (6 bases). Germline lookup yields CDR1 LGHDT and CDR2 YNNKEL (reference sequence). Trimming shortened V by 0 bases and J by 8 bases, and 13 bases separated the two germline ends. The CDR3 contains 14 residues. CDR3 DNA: TGTGCCAGCAGCCAAGATAGGCAGGGGCAAGGCTACACCTTC. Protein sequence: CASSQDRQGQGYTF.